Each of the 16 T cell receptor beta chains below was sequenced from the same sample in a study of T cells in Graves' hyperthyroidism and ophthalmopathy. Amplification of TCR beta CDR3 regions used RNA as the template. Primed by the HTBI set, a first-round RT-PCR was run on the TCR CDR3. Via MiXCR, TCRdb re-called the multiplex PCR reads, giving one row per CDR3 protein. The data contain 300,000 to 450,000 distinct CDR3 sequences, 15% to 18% of them singletons. Sequences were obtained from blood. The receptors derive from a young woman with Graves' hyperthyroidism that later progressed to Graves' ophthalmopathy.

To note about this clonotype: This may stem from a read error, because a much larger clone lies one nucleotide away. This chain uses TRBV12-3 or TRBV12-4 with TRBJ2-1, with D possibly matching TRBD1 (5 bases). The V and J ends lost 7 bases and 9 bases respectively, with 19 bases between them. The CDR3 has 14 amino acids. CDR3 sequence (DNA): TGTGCCAGCATCGATGACAGTCCCACCGGTGAGCAGTTCTTC. Protein: CASIDDSPTGEQFF.

This clonotype was detected many times. The chain carries TRBV11-2 and TRBJ2-1, with no clear D. This CDR3 has 11 amino acids. V lost 2 bases and J 6 bases, leaving 2 bases between the germline ends. Per germline, CDR1 SGHAT and CDR2 FQNNGV. The CDR3 loop reads CASSLFNEQFF. The CDR3 DNA reads TGTGCCAGCAGCTTATTCAATGAGCAGTTCTTC.

In its sample, this clonotype was seen a few times. The chain employs TRBV19 and TRBJ1-4; possibly TRBD1 for D (6 bases). V lost 5 bases, J lost 0 bases, and 10 bases lay in between. Per germline, CDR1 LNHDA and CDR2 SQIVND (reference sequence). The CDR3 consists of 15 residues. The CDR3 sequence is CASSPGASTNEKLFF. The CDR3 coding sequence is TGTGCCAGTAGTCCAGGGGCTTCAACTAATGAAAAACTGTTTTTT.

The chain combines TRBV19 with TRBJ2-2; D is perhaps TRBD2 (6 bases). This CDR3 contains 13 residues. The germline V gene has CDR1 LNHDA and CDR2 SQIVND (reference sequence). V was clipped by 6 bases and J by 4 bases, with 9 bases between them. CDR3 coding DNA: TGTGCCAGTAGGCGACTAGGCACCGGGGAGCTGTTTTTT. Translated: CASRRLGTGELFF.

In the case of this clonotype: One end of the junction varies from germline; a read error may be responsible. V and J are TRBV7-8 and TRBJ2-2; D is possibly TRBD1 (5 bases). Looked up from germline, CDR1 is SGHVS and CDR2 is FQNEAQ. The CDR3 length is 12 residues. The DNA of the CDR3 is TGTGCCAGCGGGGCGGAGACCGCGGAGCTGTTTTTT. Translating it yields CASGAETAELFF.

As for this clonotype: A much larger clone differs from this one at a single base, so this may be a read error. The V and J genes are TRBV4-3 and TRBJ1-4; D may be TRBD1 (5 bases). The CDR3 length is 14 residues. Germline V lookup: CDR1 LGHNA, CDR2 YSLEER. CDR3 sequence (DNA): TGCGCCAGCAGCCAGTCGAGCAGGGTGGAAAAACTGTCTTTT. It yields the protein CASSQSSRVEKLSF.

The V and J genes are TRBV20-1 and TRBJ2-1, with 11 positions matching TRBD2. Germline V gene sequence: CDR1 DFQATT, CDR2 SNEGSKA (reference sequence). The CDR3 is 19 residues long. Trimming at V came to 0 bases and at J to 0 bases, leaving 10 bases not matched to a gene. The CDR3 here is CSARDPSGTSGYSYNEQFF. CDR3 nucleotide sequence: TGCAGTGCTAGAGACCCTTCCGGGACTAGCGGATACTCCTACAATGAGCAGTTCTTC.

This clonotype was picked up a small number of times. The chain recombines TRBV4-2 with TRBJ1-4, with unresolved D. The germline V and J ends were trimmed by 0 bases and 3 bases, with 8 bases remaining between them. The CDR3 covers 15 residues. The germline V gene has CDR1 LGHNA and CDR2 YNFKEQ. DNA of the CDR3: TGTGCCAGCAGCCAAGAAGGGATGTCTAATGAAAAACTGTTTTTT. Amino acids: CASSQEGMSNEKLFF.

This clonotype was detected many times. The rearrangement uses TRBV6-2 or TRBV6-3 and TRBJ2-1; the D gene is possibly TRBD2 (5 bases). Trimming left V 5 bases short and J 11 bases short, with 10 bases between. The CDR3 has 11 amino acids. Germline assignment: CDR1 MNHEY and CDR2 SVGEGT. The CDR3 region is CASSSRGKQFF. CDR3 in DNA: TGTGCCAGCAGTAGTCGAGGGAAGCAGTTCTTC.

The chain employs TRBV11-3 and TRBJ2-7; no clear D gene. The CDR3 consists of 11 residues. Germline loops: CDR1 SGHNT, CDR2 YENEEA. V was cut by 10 bases and J by 7 bases, with 14 bases left in between. For the CDR3, the DNA is TGTGCCACCAGGACGGCCCGAGAGCAGTACTTC. This encodes CATRTAREQYF.

This clonotype came up a few times. The chain combines TRBV20-1 with TRBJ1-6; tentatively, D is TRBD1 (6 bases). The V end lost 2 bases, the J end lost 4 bases, and 15 bases lay between the germline ends. This CDR3 spans 16 amino acids. Looked up from germline, CDR1 is DFQATT and CDR2 is SNEGSKA (reference sequence). The CDR3 sequence: CSARLRQGPYNSPLHF. The CDR3 bases are TGCAGTGCTAGATTACGGCAGGGGCCATATAATTCACCCCTCCACTTT.

The CDR3 loop reads CASKGGRITETQYF. The CDR3 coding sequence is TGTGCCAGCAAGGGCGGGAGGATTACAGAGACCCAGTACTTC. This rearrangement joins TRBV14 to TRBJ2-5, with 8 bases identical to TRBD2. V lost 7 bases to trimming and J lost 4 bases; unmatched junction nucleotides: 8. CDR1 is SGHDN, CDR2 FVKESK, per germline. This CDR3 is built from 14 residues.

This clonotype appeared many times. The gene calls are TRBV6-1 and TRBJ1-1; no reliable D call. The ends were cut back, 2 bases at V and 1 base at J, with 5 bases in the middle. Germline CDR1 and CDR2: MNHNS and SASEGT. CDR3 length: 13 amino acids. CDR3 nucleotide sequence: TGTGCCAGCAGTGAATCCGAGAACACTGAAGCTTTCTTT. Its protein product is CASSESENTEAFF.

This clonotype was found many times. V and J are TRBV20-1 and TRBJ2-3, with 7 bases that match TRBD1. There are 14 residues in the CDR3. CDR1 is DFQATT and CDR2 is SNEGSKA in the germline V gene (reference sequence). Losses at the gene ends were 6 bases for V and 4 bases for J; bases not matched to a gene: 10. CDR3 nucleotide sequence: TGCAGTGCAGACCGCAGGGGGTACGCAGATACGCAGTATTTT. Translating gives CSADRRGYADTQYF.

This clonotype was counted ten times or more. The CDR3 DNA reads TGTGCCAGCAGGGCCTCGGGGGACCAGCCCCAGCATTTT. Its protein is CASRASGDQPQHF. The chain uses TRBV12-3 or TRBV12-4 and TRBJ1-5, with D perhaps TRBD1 (5 bases). The V and J ends lost 6 bases and 7 bases respectively, with 13 bases between them. This CDR3 contains 13 residues.

The sample holds many counts of this clonotype. This chain joins TRBV20-1 and TRBJ2-7, with 8 bases aligning to TRBD1. Germline trimming cut 6 bases from V and 2 bases from J; bases unmatched to any gene: 9. Germline CDR1 and CDR2: DFQATT and SNEGSKA (reference sequence). This CDR3 is built from 14 residues. The CDR3 DNA follows: TGCAGTGCCCCTCCTTGGACAGGGCCCTACGAGCAGTACTTC. Its protein is CSAPPWTGPYEQYF.